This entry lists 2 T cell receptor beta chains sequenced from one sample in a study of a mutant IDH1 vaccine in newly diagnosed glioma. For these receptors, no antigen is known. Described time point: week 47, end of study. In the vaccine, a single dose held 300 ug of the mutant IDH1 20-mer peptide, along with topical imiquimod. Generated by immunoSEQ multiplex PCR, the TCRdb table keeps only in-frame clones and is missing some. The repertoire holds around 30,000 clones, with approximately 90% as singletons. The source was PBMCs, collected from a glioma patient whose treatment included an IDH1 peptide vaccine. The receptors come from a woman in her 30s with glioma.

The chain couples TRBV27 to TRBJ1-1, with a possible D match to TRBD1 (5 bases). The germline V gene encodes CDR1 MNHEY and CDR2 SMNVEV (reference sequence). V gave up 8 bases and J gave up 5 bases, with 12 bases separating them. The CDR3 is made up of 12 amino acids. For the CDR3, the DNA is TGTGCCAGCCAAGGGGCGTGGACTGAAGCTTTCTTT. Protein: CASQGAWTEAFF.

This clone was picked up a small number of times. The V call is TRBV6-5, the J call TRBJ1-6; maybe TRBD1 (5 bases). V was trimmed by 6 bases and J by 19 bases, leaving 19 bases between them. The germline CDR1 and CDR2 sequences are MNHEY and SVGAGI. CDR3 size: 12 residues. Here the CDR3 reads CASRPPTGDWHF. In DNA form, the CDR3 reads TGTGCCAGCAGACCGCCTACAGGAGATTGGCACTTT.